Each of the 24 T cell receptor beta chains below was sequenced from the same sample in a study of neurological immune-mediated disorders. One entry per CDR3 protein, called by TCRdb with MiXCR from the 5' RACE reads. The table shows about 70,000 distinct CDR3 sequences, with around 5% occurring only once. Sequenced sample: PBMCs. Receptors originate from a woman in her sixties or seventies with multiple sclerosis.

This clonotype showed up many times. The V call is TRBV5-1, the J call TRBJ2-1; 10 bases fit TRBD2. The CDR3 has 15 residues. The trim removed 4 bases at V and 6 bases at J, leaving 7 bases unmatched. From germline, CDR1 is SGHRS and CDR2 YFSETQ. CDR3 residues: CASSPPGLALNEQFF. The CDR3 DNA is TGCGCCAGCAGCCCTCCGGGACTAGCGCTCAATGAGCAGTTCTTC.

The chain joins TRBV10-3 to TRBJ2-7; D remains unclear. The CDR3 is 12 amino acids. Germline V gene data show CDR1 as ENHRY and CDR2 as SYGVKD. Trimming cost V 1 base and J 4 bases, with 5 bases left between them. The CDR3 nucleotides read TGTGCCATCAGTGAGTTCTATTACGAGCAGTACTTC. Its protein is CAISEFYYEQYF.

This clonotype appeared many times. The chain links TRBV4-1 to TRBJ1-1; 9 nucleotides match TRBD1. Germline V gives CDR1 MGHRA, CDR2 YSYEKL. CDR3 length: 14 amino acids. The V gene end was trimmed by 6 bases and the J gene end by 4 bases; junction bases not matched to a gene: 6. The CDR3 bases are TGCGCCAGCAGTCCACAGGGGGCTGGCACTGAAGCTTTCTTT. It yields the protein CASSPQGAGTEAFF.

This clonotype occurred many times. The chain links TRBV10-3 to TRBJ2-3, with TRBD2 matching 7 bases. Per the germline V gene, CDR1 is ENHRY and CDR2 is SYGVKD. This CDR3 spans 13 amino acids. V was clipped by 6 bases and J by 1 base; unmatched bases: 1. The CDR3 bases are TGTGCCATCAGCAGCGGGGGCACAGATACGCAGTATTTT. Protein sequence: CAISSGGTDTQYF.

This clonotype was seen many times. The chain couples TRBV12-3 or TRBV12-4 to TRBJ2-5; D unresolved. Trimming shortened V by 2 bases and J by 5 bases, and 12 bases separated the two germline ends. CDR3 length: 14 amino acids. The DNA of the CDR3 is TGTGCCAGCAGTTTACAACAAATCCAGGAGACCCAGTACTTC. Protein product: CASSLQQIQETQYF.

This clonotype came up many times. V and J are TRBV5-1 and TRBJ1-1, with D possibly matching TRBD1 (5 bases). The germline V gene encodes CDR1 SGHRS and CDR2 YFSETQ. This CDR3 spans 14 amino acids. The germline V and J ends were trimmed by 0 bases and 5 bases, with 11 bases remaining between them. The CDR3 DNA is TGCGCCAGCAGCTTGGGAGGCAGGGTGACTGAAGCTTTCTTT. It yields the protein CASSLGGRVTEAFF.

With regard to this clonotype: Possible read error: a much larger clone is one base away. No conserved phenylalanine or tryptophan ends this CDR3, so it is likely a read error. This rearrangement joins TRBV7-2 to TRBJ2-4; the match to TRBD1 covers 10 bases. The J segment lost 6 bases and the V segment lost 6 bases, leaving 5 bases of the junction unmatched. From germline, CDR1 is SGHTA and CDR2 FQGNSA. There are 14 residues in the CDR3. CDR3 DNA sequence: TGTGCCAGCAGTCCGACAGGGGGCAGAAACATTCAGTACTGC. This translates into CASSPTGGRNIQYC.

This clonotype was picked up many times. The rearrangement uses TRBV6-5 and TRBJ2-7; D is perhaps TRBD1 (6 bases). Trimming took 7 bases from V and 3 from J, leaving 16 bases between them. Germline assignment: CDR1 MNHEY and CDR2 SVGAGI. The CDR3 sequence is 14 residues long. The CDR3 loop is CASTTPGHLYEQYF. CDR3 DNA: TGTGCCAGCACTACACCGGGACATCTCTACGAGCAGTACTTC.

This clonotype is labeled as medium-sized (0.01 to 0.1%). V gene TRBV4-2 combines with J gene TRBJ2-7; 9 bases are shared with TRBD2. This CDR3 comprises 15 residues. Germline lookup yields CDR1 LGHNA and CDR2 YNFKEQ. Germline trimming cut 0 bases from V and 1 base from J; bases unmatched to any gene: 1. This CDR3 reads CASSQDTSGSYEQYF. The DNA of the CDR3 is TGTGCCAGCAGCCAAGATACTAGCGGGTCCTACGAGCAGTACTTC.

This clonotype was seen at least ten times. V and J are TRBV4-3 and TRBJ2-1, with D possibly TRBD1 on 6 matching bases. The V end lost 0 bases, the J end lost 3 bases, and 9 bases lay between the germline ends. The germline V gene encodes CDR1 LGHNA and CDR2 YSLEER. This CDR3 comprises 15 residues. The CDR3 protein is CASSQEQGHYNEQFF. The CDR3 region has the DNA TGCGCCAGCAGCCAAGAACAGGGACACTACAATGAGCAGTTCTTC.

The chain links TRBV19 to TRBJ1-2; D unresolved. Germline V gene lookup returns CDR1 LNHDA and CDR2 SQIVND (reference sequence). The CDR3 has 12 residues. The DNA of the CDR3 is TGTGCGACCCTCGGCGGATTGAGCGGCTACACCTTC. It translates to CATLGGLSGYTF. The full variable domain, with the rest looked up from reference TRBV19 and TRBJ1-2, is DGGITQSPKYLFRKEGQNVTLSCEQNLNHDAMYWYRQDPGQGLRLIYYSQIVNDFQKGDIAEGYSVSREKKESFPLTVTSAQKNPTAFYLCATLGGLSGYTFGSGTRLTVV.

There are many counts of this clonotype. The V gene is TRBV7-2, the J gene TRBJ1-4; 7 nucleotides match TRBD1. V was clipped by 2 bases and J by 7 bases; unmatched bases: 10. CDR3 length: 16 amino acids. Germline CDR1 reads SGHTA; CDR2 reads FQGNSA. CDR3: CASSLRGGQSGEKLFF. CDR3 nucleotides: TGTGCCAGCAGCTTAAGGGGGGGACAGTCTGGTGAAAAACTGTTTTTT. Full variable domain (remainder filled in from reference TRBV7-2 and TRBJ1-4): GAGVSQSPSNKVTEKGKDVELRCDPISGHTALYWYRQSLGQGLEFLIYFQGNSAPDKSGLPSDRFSAERTGGSVSTLTIQRTQQEDSAVYLCASSLRGGQSGEKLFFGSGTQLSVL.

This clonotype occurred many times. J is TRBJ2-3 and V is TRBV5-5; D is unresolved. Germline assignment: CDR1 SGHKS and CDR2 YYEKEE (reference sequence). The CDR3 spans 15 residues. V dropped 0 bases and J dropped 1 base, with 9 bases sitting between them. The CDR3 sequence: CASSLVQPGTDTQYF. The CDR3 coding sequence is TGTGCCAGCAGCTTGGTACAGCCTGGCACAGATACGCAGTATTTT.

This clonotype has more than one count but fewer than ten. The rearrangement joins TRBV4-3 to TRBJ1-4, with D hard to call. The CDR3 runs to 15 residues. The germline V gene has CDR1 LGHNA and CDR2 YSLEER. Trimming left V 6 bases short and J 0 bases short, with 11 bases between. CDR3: CASRHTVATNEKLFF. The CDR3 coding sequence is TGCGCCAGCAGGCACACGGTGGCAACTAATGAAAAACTGTTTTTT.

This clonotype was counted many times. CDR3 in amino acids: CASSSWENTGELFF. CDR3 DNA sequence: TGTGCCAGCAGCTCTTGGGAGAACACCGGGGAGCTGTTTTTT. This chain connects TRBV7-2 to TRBJ2-2; the D is unclear. V was clipped by 4 bases and J by 1 base, with 7 bases between them. Germline values: CDR1 SGHTA, CDR2 FQGNSA. This CDR3 is built from 14 residues.

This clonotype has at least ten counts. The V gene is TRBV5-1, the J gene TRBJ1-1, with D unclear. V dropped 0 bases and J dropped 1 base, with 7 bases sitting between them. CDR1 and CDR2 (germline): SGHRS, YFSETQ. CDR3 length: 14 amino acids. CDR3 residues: CASSLGSANTEAFF. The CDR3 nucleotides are TGCGCCAGCAGCTTGGGTTCAGCGAACACTGAAGCTTTCTTT.

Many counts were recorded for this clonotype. The CDR3 bases are TGTGCCAGCAGTCCCAGGACTAGTTTTCTGGACGAGCAGTACTTC. Its protein product is CASSPRTSFLDEQYF. This chain uses TRBV6-5 with TRBJ2-7, with TRBD2 matching over 7 bases. With 5 bases clipped from V and 5 bases from J, the junction kept 12 bases outside the gene matches. Germline V gene data show CDR1 as MNHEY and CDR2 as SVGAGI. The CDR3 spans 15 residues.

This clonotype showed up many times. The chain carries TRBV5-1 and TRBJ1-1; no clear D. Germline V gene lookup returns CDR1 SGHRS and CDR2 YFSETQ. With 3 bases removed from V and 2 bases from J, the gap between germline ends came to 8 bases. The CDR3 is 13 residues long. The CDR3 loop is CASSWSGNTEAFF. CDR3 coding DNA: TGCGCCAGCAGCTGGTCAGGAAACACTGAAGCTTTCTTT.

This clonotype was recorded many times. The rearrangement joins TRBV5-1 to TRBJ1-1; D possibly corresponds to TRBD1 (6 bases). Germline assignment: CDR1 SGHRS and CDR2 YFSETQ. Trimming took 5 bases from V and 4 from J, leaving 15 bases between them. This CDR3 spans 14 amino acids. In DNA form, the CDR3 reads TGCGCCAGCAGTCCCGGGCAGGGGCCCACTGAAGCTTTCTTT. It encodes CASSPGQGPTEAFF.

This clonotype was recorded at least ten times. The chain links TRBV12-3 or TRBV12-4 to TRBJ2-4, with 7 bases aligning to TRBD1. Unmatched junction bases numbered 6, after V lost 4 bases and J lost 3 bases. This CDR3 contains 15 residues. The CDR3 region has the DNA TGTGCCAGCAGTTACAGGGGTTTGTTCAAAAACATTCAGTACTTC. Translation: CASSYRGLFKNIQYF.

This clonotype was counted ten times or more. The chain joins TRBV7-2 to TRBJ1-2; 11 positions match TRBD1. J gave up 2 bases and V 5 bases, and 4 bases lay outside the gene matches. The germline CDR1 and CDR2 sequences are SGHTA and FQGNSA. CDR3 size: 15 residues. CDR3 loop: CASSIRDRGNYGYTF. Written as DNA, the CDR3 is TGTGCCAGCAGCATCCGGGACAGGGGGAACTATGGCTACACCTTC. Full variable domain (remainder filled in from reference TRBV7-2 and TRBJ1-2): GAGVSQSPSNKVTEKGKDVELRCDPISGHTALYWYRQSLGQGLEFLIYFQGNSAPDKSGLPSDRFSAERTGGSVSTLTIQRTQQEDSAVYLCASSIRDRGNYGYTFGSGTRLTVV.

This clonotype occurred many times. This chain's CDR3 is CSVGVDTEAFF. In DNA, the CDR3 is TGCAGCGTTGGAGTAGACACTGAAGCTTTCTTT. V and J are TRBV29-1 and TRBJ1-1; D unclear. The CDR3 loop spans 11 amino acids. Germline V lookup: CDR1 SQVTM, CDR2 ANQGSEA. The V and J ends lost 4 bases and 3 bases respectively, with 6 bases between them.

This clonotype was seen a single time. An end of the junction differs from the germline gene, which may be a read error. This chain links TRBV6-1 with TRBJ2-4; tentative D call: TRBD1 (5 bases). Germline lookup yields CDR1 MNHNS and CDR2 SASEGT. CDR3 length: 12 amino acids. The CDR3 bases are TGTGACAGCAGTACCAGGGAAAACATTCAGTACTTC. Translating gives CDSSTRENIQYF.

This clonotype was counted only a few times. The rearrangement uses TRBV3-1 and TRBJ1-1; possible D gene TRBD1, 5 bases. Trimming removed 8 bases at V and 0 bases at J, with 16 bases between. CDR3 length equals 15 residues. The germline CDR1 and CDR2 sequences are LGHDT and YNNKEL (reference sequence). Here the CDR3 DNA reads TGTGCCAGCCAGGACACCCAAACCATGAACACTGAAGCTTTCTTT. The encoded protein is CASQDTQTMNTEAFF.